This T cell receptor (beta chain) appears in the sequencing data of a study of OX40 agonist ivuxolimab in advanced cancers. Study-level information: Earlier treatment with anti-PD-1, anti-PD-L1 or anti-CTLA-4 was permitted, and roughly 42% had received some. Of the patients, three showed partial responses, one with hepatocellular carcinoma and two with cutaneous melanoma.

Study results and caveats: Normalized T-cell clonal expansion was also low in some nonresponders. It was not determined which antigens were specifically recognized by the peripheral T cells that had undergone clonal expansion.

This CDR3 contains 14 residues. Trimming shortened V by 4 bases and J by 5 bases, and 9 bases separated the two germline ends. Germline CDR1 SGHAT, CDR2 FQNNGV. Sequencing used immunoSEQ multiplex PCR; TCRdb keeps in-frame clones, though not all of them. The sample contains 75,000 to 100,000 clones, roughly four fifths of which appear only once. This clone was observed a handful of times. The antigen remains undetermined. The origin of this receptor is an adult with an advanced solid tumor such as melanoma, head and neck, liver or kidney cancer. The specimen comprised CD4+ or CD8+ T cells sorted from blood, sampled in a trial of the OX40 agonist ivuxolimab. The V call is TRBV11-2, the J call TRBJ1-6; D might be TRBD1 (6 bases). CDR3 sequence (DNA): TGTGCCAGCAGCTCGGACAGAAATAATTCACCCCTCCACTTT. It is translated as CASSSDRNNSPLHF.